This TCR beta chain emerged from a study of shared clonotypes between healthy human individuals. The method was immunoSEQ multiplex PCR; TCRdb's version includes in-frame clones alone and lacks a portion of them. The sample contains some 2.1 million clones, roughly 93% of which appear only once. V lost 4 bases, J lost 3 bases, and 17 bases lay in between. This CDR3 has 17 amino acids. Looked up from germline, CDR1 is SGDLS and CDR2 is YYNGEE. The naive CD8 population came from CD45RO-negative cells selected for CCR7, without terminally differentiated effector memory CD45RA+ cells. The sequenced material came from naive CD8+ T cells from PBMCs. The TCR originated in a man younger than 35 in good health. Some clones in this sample may be carry-over from other donors' samples. The chain joins TRBV9 to TRBJ1-6; D might be TRBD1 (6 bases). This CDR3 is CASSRKGGAYYNSPLHF. CDR3 nucleotides: TGTGCCAGCAGCCGAAAAGGGGGGGCTTACTATAATTCACCCCTCCACTTT.